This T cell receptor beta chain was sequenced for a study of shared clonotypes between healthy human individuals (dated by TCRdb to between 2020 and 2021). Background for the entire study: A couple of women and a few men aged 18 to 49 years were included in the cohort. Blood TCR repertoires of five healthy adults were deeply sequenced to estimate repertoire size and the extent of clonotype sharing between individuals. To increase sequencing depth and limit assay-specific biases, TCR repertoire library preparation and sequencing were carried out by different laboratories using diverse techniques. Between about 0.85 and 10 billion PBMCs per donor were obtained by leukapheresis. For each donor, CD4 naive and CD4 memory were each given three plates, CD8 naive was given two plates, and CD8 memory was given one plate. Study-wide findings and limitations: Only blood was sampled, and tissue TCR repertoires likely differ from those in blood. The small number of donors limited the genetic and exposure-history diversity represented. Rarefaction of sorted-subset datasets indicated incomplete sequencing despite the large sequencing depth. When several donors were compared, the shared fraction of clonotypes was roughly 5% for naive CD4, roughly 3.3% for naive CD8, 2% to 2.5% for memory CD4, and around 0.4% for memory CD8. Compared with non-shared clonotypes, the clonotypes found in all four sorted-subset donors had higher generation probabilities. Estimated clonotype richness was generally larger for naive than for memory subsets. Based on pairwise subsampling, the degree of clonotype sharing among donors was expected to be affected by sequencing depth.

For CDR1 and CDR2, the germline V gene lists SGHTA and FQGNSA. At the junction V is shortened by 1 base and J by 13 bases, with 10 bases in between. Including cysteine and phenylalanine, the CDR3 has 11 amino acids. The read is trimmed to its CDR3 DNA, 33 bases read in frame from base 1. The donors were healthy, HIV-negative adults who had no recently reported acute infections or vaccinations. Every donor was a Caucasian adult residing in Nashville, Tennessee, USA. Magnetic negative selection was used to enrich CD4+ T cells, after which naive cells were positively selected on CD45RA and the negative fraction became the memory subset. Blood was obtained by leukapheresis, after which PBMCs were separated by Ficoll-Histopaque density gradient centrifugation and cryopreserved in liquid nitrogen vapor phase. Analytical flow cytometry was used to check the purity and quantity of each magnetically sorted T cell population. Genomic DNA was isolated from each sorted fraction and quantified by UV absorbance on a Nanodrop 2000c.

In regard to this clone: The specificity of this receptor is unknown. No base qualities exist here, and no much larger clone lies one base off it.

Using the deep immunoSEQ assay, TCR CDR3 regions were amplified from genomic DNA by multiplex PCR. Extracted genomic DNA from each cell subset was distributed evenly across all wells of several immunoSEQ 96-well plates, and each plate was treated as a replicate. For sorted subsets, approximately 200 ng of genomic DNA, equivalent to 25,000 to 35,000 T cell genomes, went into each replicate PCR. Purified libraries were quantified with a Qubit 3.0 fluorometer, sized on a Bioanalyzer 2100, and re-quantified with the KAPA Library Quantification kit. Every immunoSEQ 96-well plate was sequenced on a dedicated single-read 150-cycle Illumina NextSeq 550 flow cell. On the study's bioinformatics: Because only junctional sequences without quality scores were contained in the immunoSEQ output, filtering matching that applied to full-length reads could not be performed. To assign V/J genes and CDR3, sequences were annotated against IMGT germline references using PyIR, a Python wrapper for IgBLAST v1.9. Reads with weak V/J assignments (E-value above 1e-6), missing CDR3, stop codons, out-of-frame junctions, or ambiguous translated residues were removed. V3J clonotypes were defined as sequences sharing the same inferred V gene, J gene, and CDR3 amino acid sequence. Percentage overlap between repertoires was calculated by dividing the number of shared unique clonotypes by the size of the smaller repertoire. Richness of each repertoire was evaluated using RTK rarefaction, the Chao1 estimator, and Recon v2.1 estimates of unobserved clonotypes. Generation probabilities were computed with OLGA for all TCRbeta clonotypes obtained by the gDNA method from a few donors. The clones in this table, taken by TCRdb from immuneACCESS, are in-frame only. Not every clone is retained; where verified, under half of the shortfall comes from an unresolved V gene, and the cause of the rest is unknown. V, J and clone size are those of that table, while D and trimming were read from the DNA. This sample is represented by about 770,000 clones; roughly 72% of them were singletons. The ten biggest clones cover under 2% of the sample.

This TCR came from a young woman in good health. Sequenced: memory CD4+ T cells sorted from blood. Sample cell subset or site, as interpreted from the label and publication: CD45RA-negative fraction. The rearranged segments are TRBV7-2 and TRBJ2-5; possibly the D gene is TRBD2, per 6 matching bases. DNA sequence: TGTGCCAGCAGCTTAGGACTAGTATCGTACTTC. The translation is CASSLGLVSYF.